The TCR beta chain under discussion was sequenced for a study of STAT5B mutations in CD4+ large granular lymphocyte leukemia. Whole-study findings and limits: Without putative leukemic clones, patient CD4-sorted repertoires remained more clonal than healthy CD4+ repertoires.

Notes on this clone: Its specificity is not known.

Sequenced by immunoSEQ multiplex PCR; TCRdb stores in-frame clones only, minus some. The table has 25,000 to 35,000 clones, roughly 70% seen once. J lost 4 bases, V lost 7 bases, and 13 bases had no gene match. The CDR3 contains 15 residues. The germline CDR1 and CDR2 sequences are SGHDT and YYEEEE. The J gene is TRBJ1-2, the V gene TRBV5-6, with TRBD1 matching 7 bases. The specimen sequenced was CD4+ T cells from blood buffy coats. The clonotype comes from a human donor in good health. CDR3 residues: CASARQGDGGYGYTF. The CDR3 DNA follows: TGTGCCAGCGCTCGTCAGGGGGACGGAGGCTATGGCTACACCTTC.